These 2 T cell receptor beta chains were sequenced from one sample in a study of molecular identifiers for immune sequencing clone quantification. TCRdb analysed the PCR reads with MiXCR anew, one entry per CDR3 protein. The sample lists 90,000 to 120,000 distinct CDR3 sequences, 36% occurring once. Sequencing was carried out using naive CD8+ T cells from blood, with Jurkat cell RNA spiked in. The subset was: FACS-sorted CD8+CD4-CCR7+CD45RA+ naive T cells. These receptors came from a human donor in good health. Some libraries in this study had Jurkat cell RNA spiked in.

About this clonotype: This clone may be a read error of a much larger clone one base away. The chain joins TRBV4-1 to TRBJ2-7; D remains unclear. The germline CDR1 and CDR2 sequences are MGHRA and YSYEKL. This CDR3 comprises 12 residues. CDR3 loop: CASSQDVGERYF. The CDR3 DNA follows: TGCGCCAGCAGCCAAGATGTCGGCGAGCGGTACTTC.

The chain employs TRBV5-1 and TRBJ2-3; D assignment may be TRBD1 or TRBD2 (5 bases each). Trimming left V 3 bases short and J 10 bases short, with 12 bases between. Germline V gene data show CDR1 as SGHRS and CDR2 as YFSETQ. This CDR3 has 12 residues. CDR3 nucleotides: TGCGCCAGCAGCTCAAGGGACGGCTCGCAGTATTTT. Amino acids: CASSSRDGSQYF.